This T cell receptor (beta chain) is from a study of CD8 T cells in Susac syndrome. Each Susac syndrome patient had definite or probable disease by recently defined criteria. The TEMRA cells underwent FACS enrichment, while the CD8+ and CD4+ T cells underwent negative isolation. RNA, at about 0.5 to 1 ug, was reverse transcribed with random hexamers. The CDR3 of TCR beta was amplified by immunoSEQ multiplex PCR across 54 Vbeta and 13 Jbeta. One entry per CDR3 protein, called by TCRdb with MiXCR from the immunoSEQ multiplex PCR reads. The sample carries roughly 130,000 distinct CDR3 sequences, roughly 94% recorded once. The germline gives CDR1 SGHNT, CDR2 YYREEE (reference sequence). The V end was cut by 2 bases, the J end by 4 bases, with 4 bases between. The CDR3 has 12 residues.

This clonotype was sampled from a human donor with Susac syndrome. This chain joins TRBV5-4 and TRBJ2-1, with D unresolved. Sequenced material: CD8+ T cells from PBMCs. This CDR3 is CASSLFYNEQFF. As DNA, the CDR3 is TGTGCCAGCAGCTTATTTTACAATGAGCAGTTCTTC.